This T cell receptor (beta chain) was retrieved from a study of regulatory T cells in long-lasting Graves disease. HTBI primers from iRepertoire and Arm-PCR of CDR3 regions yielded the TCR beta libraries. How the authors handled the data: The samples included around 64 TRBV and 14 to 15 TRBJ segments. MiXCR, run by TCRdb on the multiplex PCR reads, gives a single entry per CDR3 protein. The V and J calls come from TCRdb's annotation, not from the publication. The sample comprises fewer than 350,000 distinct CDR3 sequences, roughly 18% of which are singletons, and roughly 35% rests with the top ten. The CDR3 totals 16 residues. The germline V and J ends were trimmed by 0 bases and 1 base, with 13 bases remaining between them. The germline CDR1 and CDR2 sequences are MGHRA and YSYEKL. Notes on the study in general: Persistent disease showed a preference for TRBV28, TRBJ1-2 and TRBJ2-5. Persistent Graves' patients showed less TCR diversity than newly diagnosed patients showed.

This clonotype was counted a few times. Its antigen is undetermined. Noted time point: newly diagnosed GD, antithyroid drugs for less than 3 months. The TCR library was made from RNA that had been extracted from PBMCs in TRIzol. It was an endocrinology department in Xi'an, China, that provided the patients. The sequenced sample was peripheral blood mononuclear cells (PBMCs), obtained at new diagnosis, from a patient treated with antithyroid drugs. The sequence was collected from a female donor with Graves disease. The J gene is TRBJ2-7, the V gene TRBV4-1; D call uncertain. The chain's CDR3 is CASSQDLWGISYEQYF. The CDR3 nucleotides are TGCGCCAGCAGCCAAGACCTGTGGGGAATATCCTACGAGCAGTACTTC.